The source of this T cell receptor (beta chain) is a study of blood T cell repertoires in COVID-19. Study background: Samples representing acute and convalescent COVID-19 were sourced from the United States, Italy and Spain. Sources were T cells, B-cell-depleted T cells, or PBMCs; the material itself was cDNA or gDNA.

Libraries were prepared by immunoSEQ multiplex PCR; TCRdb keeps only in-frame clonotypes and omits some of them. The sample records roughly 59,000 clones, roughly 80% being singletons. Germline V gene data show CDR1 as SNHLY and CDR2 as FYNNEI. This CDR3 comprises 13 residues. Trimming took off 6 bases at V and 1 base at J, with 9 bases between the two ends. The TCR originated in a human donor in a cohort sampled during active COVID-19. Input material: peripheral blood. V usage is TRBV2 and J usage is TRBJ1-1, with D tentatively TRBD1 (5 bases). The chain's CDR3 is CASRGLSNTEAFF. Here the CDR3 DNA reads TGTGCCAGCAGGGGGCTGTCGAACACTGAAGCTTTCTTT.